This TCR beta chain was identified during a study of memory CD4+ T cells and cytomegalovirus serostatus. Overall study context: Donors were healthy Belgian adults, under 10 CMV seropositive and 24 seronegative.

Germline values: CDR1 GTSNPN, CDR2 SVGIG (reference sequence). With 0 bases removed from V and 5 bases from J, the gap between germline ends came to 10 bases. The CDR3 is made up of 13 amino acids. Single viable CD3+CD4+CD8-CD45RO+ cells were sorted as the memory CD4+ T cells. Study-wide results and caveats: About 40% of the roughly 160 known CMV-associated TCRbeta sequences appeared in CD4+ memory.

As concerns this clone: Its specificity is unknown.

Here immunoSEQ multiplex PCR was the method, and the copy in TCRdb shows in-frame clones only, minus some. The sample records 85,000 to 100,000 clones, 80% being singletons. The sample consisted of memory CD4+ T cells from blood. The TCR originated in an adult in good health and CMV-seropositive. This rearrangement joins TRBV30 to TRBJ2-5; D uncertain. The CDR3 sequence is CAWSVTGAETQYF. Written as DNA, the CDR3 is TGTGCCTGGAGTGTAACCGGAGCCGAGACCCAGTACTTC.